The next 14 T cell receptor beta chains were all read from a single sample in a study of T cell responses to AZD1222 COVID-19 vaccine. Repertoires were generated with immunoSEQ multiplex PCR, while TCRdb's copy carries only in-frame clones and drops some. This table has under 150,000 clones, approximately 85% appearing once. Sequences were derived from peripheral blood, sampled on day 0 of AZD1222 vaccination. The receptors come from an adult in good health.

This chain uses TRBV6-6 with TRBJ2-5, with TRBD1 identical over 7 bases. CDR3 length: 14 amino acids. The germline CDR1 and CDR2 sequences are MNHNY and SVGAGI (reference sequence). The V and J ends lost 5 bases and 1 base, in that order; junction bases with no gene match: 4. The CDR3 DNA is TGTGCCAGCAGTCTTAGACAGGGCCAAGAGACCCAGTACTTC. Amino acids: CASSLRQGQETQYF.

This rearrangement joins TRBV5-1 to TRBJ2-1; 13 bases are a match to TRBD2. This CDR3 spans 14 amino acids. V lost 6 bases and J lost 11; bases outside the gene matches: 8. Germline values: CDR1 SGHRS, CDR2 YFSETQ. In DNA form, the CDR3 reads TGCGCCAGCACCTTAACTAGCGGGGGGGATAAGCAGTTCTTC. As protein: CASTLTSGGDKQFF.

The chain recombines TRBV27 with TRBJ1-6; unclear D gene. V was trimmed by 5 bases and J by 0 bases, leaving 5 bases between them. This CDR3 has 14 residues. Germline CDR1 and CDR2: MNHEY and SMNVEV (reference sequence). The CDR3 DNA reads as TGTGCCAGCAGTACGAGCTCCTATAATTCACCCCTCCACTTT. It specifies CASSTSSYNSPLHF.

The chain carries TRBV24-1 and TRBJ1-5; no firm D call. The V gene lost 3 bases and the J gene lost 0 bases, with 5 bases spanning the gap. The length of the CDR3 is 14 residues. Germline CDR1 KGHDR, CDR2 SFDVKD. The CDR3 bases are TGTGCCACCAGTGATGTCGATAGCAATCAGCCCCAGCATTTT. Its protein is CATSDVDSNQPQHF.

V usage is TRBV5-1 and J usage is TRBJ2-5; weak D call: TRBD2 (6 bases). Trimming removed 0 bases at V and 1 base at J, with 13 bases between. Germline V CDR1 and CDR2: SGHRS, YFSETQ. This CDR3 has 16 residues. DNA for the CDR3: TGCGCCAGCAGCTTGGGTTGGAGGGACCTCCAAGAGACCCAGTACTTC. Encoded protein: CASSLGWRDLQETQYF.

The chain combines TRBV6-5 with TRBJ1-1, with D uncertain. With 0 bases removed from V and 1 base from J, the gap between germline ends came to 9 bases. The CDR3 runs 15 residues. The V gene's germline CDR1 is MNHEY and CDR2 SVGAGI. The CDR3 protein is CASSYSLPENTEAFF. DNA of the CDR3: TGTGCCAGCAGTTACTCCCTACCCGAGAACACTGAAGCTTTCTTT.

The J gene is TRBJ1-1, the V gene TRBV6-2 or TRBV6-3, with unresolved D. V lost 2 bases to trimming and J lost 5 bases, with 12 bases between them. The CDR3 is made up of 14 amino acids. CDR1 and CDR2 from the germline V gene are MNHEY and SVGEGT. Here the CDR3 DNA reads TGTGCCAGCAGTTACGATCTGGTGGAGACTGAAGCTTTCTTT. Translated, it gives CASSYDLVETEAFF.

The chain uses TRBV21-1 and TRBJ2-6. TRBV21-1 is flagged as a pseudogene. The CDR3 has 16 amino acids. DNA of the CDR3: TGTGCCAGCCTTCCGATTAAGGGTTCTGGGGCCAACGTCCTGACTTTC. Its translation is CASLPIKGSGANVLTF.

This clone showed up just a few times. The gene calls are TRBV24-1 and TRBJ2-1; the match to TRBD2 covers 11 bases. V shed 0 bases, J shed 3 bases, and the junction held 3 bases outside the gene matches. This CDR3 spans 17 amino acids. The germline CDR1 and CDR2 sequences are KGHDR and SFDVKD. This chain's CDR3 is CATSDLRTSGGYNEQFF. In DNA, the CDR3 is TGTGCCACCAGTGATTTGCGAACTAGCGGGGGCTACAATGAGCAGTTCTTC.

The chain links TRBV5-4 to TRBJ2-2; the D gene could be TRBD1 or TRBD2 (5 bases each). Trimming pared 0 bases from V and 5 bases from J, leaving 8 bases between. This CDR3 is built from 14 residues. CDR1 SGHNT and CDR2 YYREEE come from the germline V gene (reference sequence). CDR3 sequence reads: CASSLGGGTGELFF. Written as DNA, the CDR3 is TGTGCCAGCAGCTTGGGTGGGGGAACCGGGGAGCTGTTTTTT.

V and J are TRBV5-1 and TRBJ1-1, with 9 bases fitting TRBD1. The CDR3 contains 14 residues. Germline CDR1 and CDR2: SGHRS and YFSETQ. Unmatched junction bases numbered 11, after V lost 4 bases and J lost 10 bases. This CDR3 reads CASSARDRVSLAFF. The CDR3 DNA sequence: TGCGCCAGCAGCGCCCGGGACAGGGTTTCGTTAGCTTTCTTT.

The chain employs TRBV9 and TRBJ1-2; 10 bases match TRBD1. This CDR3 is built from 19 residues. The trim removed 3 bases at V and 4 bases at J, leaving 18 bases unmatched. Germline V gene lookup returns CDR1 SGDLS and CDR2 YYNGEE. The CDR3 bases are TGTGCCAGCAGCGACCGGGACAGGGGCCCAAGGATGAGGTCCTATGGCTACACCTTC. This codes for CASSDRDRGPRMRSYGYTF. The entire variable domain, with the rest obtained from reference TRBV9 and TRBJ1-2, is as follows: DSGVTQTPKHLITATGQRVTLRCSPRSGDLSVYWYQQSLDQGLQFLIQYYNGEERAKGNILERFSAQQFPDLHSELNLSSLELGDSALYFCASSDRDRGPRMRSYGYTFGSGTRLTVV.

The CDR3: CASSYLAGGPGELFF. The CDR3 DNA reads as TGCGCCAGCAGCTACCTAGCGGGGGGCCCCGGGGAGCTGTTTTTT. The chain couples TRBV5-1 to TRBJ2-2; 11 nucleotides line up with TRBD2. CDR1 and CDR2 from the germline V gene are SGHRS and YFSETQ. The CDR3 runs 15 residues. V lost 3 bases, J lost 6 bases, and 4 bases stayed unmatched.

V is TRBV7-9 and J is TRBJ1-5; D is unclear. The CDR3 is 13 residues long. The V end lost 1 base, the J end lost 6 bases, and 7 bases lay between the germline ends. CDR1 is SEHNR and CDR2 is FQNEAQ in the germline V gene (reference sequence). CDR3 residues: CASSLDVGQPQHF. Here the CDR3 DNA reads TGTGCCAGCAGCTTAGACGTTGGTCAGCCCCAGCATTTT.